This T cell receptor (beta chain) was captured by sequencing in a study of blood T cell repertoires in COVID-19. Only in-frame clones appear in the TCRdb table, and some are missing; sequencing was by immunoSEQ multiplex PCR. This sample carries roughly 190,000 clones, around 90% of them seen once, and the ten largest clones take 2% to 2.5%. V was shortened by 6 bases and J by 7 bases, with 15 bases between the two germline ends. CDR1 MNHEY and CDR2 SVGAGI come from the germline V gene. CDR3 length: 13 amino acids. Sequenced input: PBMCs or T cells enriched from blood (not recorded which). This clonotype originated in a woman aged 25 to 39 who had recovered from COVID-19. The rearrangement uses TRBV6-5 and TRBJ1-2; perhaps TRBD1 as D (6 bases). Here the CDR3 DNA reads TGTGCCAGCAGCCCAGAAGGGGGTCTTGGCTACACCTTC. This codes for CASSPEGGLGYTF.